The next 13 T cell receptor beta chains were all read from a single sample in a study of T-cell reconstitution after alpha-beta-depleted transplantation in children. During its preparation, the TCRbeta library received unique molecular identifiers. TCRdb processed the PCR reads anew with MiXCR; each CDR3 protein has one entry. The sample carries about 980,000 distinct CDR3 sequences, about 29% recorded once. Here the sequenced sample was PBMCs, mostly from graft donor cells, taken 360 days after TCRalphabeta/CD19-depleted stem cell transplant. The receptor set was obtained from a boy less than two years old who had a stem cell transplant for SCID, so the T cells may come from the graft donor.

The rearrangement links TRBV12-3 or TRBV12-4 to TRBJ2-3, with D hard to call. The CDR3 runs to 13 residues. Trimming shortened V by 8 bases and J by 0 bases, and 9 bases separated the two germline ends. The CDR3 DNA is TGTGCCAGCGGACCCCCTAGCACAGATACGCAGTATTTT. It codes for CASGPPSTDTQYF.

This chain uses TRBV28 with TRBJ1-2; a possible D gene is TRBD1 (5 bases). Germline V CDR1 and CDR2: MDHEN, SYDVKM. This CDR3 is 16 amino acids long. V lost 8 bases and J lost 4, with 23 bases in between. In DNA, the CDR3 is TGTGCCAGCGACACTTTCGGAGATGGGACTTCCTATGGCTACACCTTC. Translating it yields CASDTFGDGTSYGYTF.

This clonotype was seen a few times. This chain joins TRBV5-1 and TRBJ1-3; D is unclear. V was trimmed by 4 bases and J by 4 bases, leaving 6 bases between them. The CDR3 is 12 amino acids. CDR1 is SGHRS and CDR2 is YFSETQ in the germline V gene. The CDR3 sequence is CASSHQGNTIYF. The CDR3 nucleotides are TGCGCCAGCAGCCATCAAGGAAACACCATATATTTT.

Only a few counts were recorded for this clonotype. The chain employs TRBV12-3 or TRBV12-4 and TRBJ2-7; 9 bases fit TRBD1. V lost 3 bases, J lost 2 bases, and 11 bases stayed unmatched. This CDR3 has 17 amino acids. CDR3 protein: CASSLQFGGQGPYEQYF. In nucleotides, the CDR3 is TGTGCCAGCAGTTTGCAGTTCGGGGGACAGGGCCCCTACGAGCAGTACTTC.

The chain has TRBV7-9 and TRBJ1-2; D remains ambiguous. The CDR3 is 12 amino acids. Germline loops: CDR1 SEHNR, CDR2 FQNEAQ (reference sequence). The ends were cut back, 6 bases at V and 7 bases at J, with 12 bases in the middle. The CDR3 nucleotides read TGTGCCAGCAGGCCCGAAGGTGGTGGCTACACCTTC. It specifies CASRPEGGGYTF.

This clonotype was seen once. The chain couples TRBV25-1 to TRBJ2-2, with unresolved D. Trimming stripped 2 bases from V and 5 bases from J, with 12 bases between. The germline CDR1 and CDR2 sequences are MGHDK and SYGVNS. The CDR3 runs to 15 residues. The CDR3 is CASSETAGRTGELFF. CDR3 DNA: TGTGCCAGCAGTGAAACGGCAGGAAGGACCGGGGAGCTGTTTTTT.

The V and J genes are TRBV5-6 and TRBJ2-7; 8 positions match TRBD1. V lost 2 bases, J lost 3 bases, and 16 bases stayed unmatched. CDR3 length: 18 amino acids. The germline CDR1 and CDR2 sequences are SGHDT and YYEEEE. DNA for the CDR3: TGTGCCAGCAGCTTTTATTCCACCGGGACAGGAGGTCGCTACGAGCAGTACTTC. This codes for CASSFYSTGTGGRYEQYF.

The DNA of the CDR3 is TGTGCCATCACCCTAGCGGGGGGCGCCCTTCCGCGTACAGATACGCAGTATTTT. Translation: CAITLAGGALPRTDTQYF. The genes are TRBV10-3 and TRBJ2-3; 11 bases align to TRBD2. The J segment lost 3 bases and the V segment lost 7 bases, leaving 15 bases of the junction unmatched. The CDR3 spans 18 residues. Germline V CDR1 and CDR2: ENHRY, SYGVKD.

The V call is TRBV9, the J call TRBJ2-1, with 9 bases fitting TRBD2. With V trimmed by 0 bases and J by 6 bases, 7 bases remained unmatched. The CDR3 runs 16 residues. CDR1 SGDLS and CDR2 YYNGEE come from the germline V gene. CDR3 region: CASSVAAGGLSNEQFF. The DNA of the CDR3 is TGTGCCAGCAGCGTAGCGGCGGGGGGGCTTTCCAATGAGCAGTTCTTC.

This clonotype has just a few counts. The rearrangement joins TRBV5-1 to TRBJ2-7, with D maybe TRBD2 (6 bases). The CDR3 has 15 amino acids. The germline CDR1 and CDR2 sequences are SGHRS and YFSETQ. V lost 3 bases and J 0 bases, leaving 13 bases between the germline ends. The CDR3 loop is CASSSLGTASYEQYF. The CDR3 DNA reads TGCGCCAGCAGCTCCCTTGGGACTGCCTCCTACGAGCAGTACTTC.

This clonotype appeared a few times. The V gene is TRBV4-2, the J gene TRBJ2-5; the match to TRBD2 covers 13 bases. V lost 1 base and J lost 5; bases outside the gene matches: 4. The germline CDR1 and CDR2 sequences are LGHNA and YNFKEQ. The CDR3 loop spans 16 amino acids. The CDR3 sequence: CASSQVGLAGAETQYF. DNA for the CDR3: TGTGCCAGCAGCCAAGTTGGACTAGCGGGGGCGGAGACCCAGTACTTC.

The chain employs TRBV9 and TRBJ2-2; 10 bases are a match to TRBD2. J lost 1 base, V lost 0 bases, and 0 bases had no gene match. This CDR3 is 16 amino acids long. CDR1 and CDR2 (germline): SGDLS, YYNGEE. CDR3 loop: CASSVASGGNTGELFF. The CDR3 coding sequence is TGTGCCAGCAGCGTAGCTAGCGGGGGGAACACCGGGGAGCTGTTTTTT.

J is TRBJ2-3 and V is TRBV6-5; the match to TRBD2 covers 13 bases. CDR1 and CDR2 from the germline V gene are MNHEY and SVGAGI. The CDR3 covers 17 residues. Trimming took 2 bases from V and 6 from J; bases not matched to a gene: 8. CDR3 in DNA: TGTGCCAGCAGTTACGCCAAGACTAGCGGGGGGACTGATACGCAGTATTTT. Amino acids: CASSYAKTSGGTDTQYF.